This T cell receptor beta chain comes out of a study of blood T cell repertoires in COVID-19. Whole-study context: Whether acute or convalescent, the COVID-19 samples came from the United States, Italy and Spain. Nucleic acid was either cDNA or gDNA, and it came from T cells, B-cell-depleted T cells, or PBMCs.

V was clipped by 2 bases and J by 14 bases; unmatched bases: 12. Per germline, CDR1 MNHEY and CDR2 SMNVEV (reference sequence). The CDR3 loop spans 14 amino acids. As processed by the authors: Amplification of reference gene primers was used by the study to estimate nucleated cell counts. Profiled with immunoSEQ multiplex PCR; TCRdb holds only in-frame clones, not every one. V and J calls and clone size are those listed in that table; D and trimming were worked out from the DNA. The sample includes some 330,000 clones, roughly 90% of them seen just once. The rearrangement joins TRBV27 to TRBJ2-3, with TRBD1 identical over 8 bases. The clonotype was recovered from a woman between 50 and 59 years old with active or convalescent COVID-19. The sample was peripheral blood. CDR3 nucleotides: TGTGCCAGCAGTTTAGAGGGCGGCAGGGGGCCTTCGTATTTT. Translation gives CASSLEGGRGPSYF.